One T cell receptor beta chain is described in this entry. No cognate antigen has been identified for it. The record has no base qualities; no much larger clone is one base away. Receptor amplification or capture employed the immunoSEQ multiplex PCR assay. The multiplex PCR relied on a mix of 60 forward primers for TCR Vbeta segments and 13 reverse primers for TCR Jbeta segments. The CDR3 region of rearranged TCR beta genes was amplified from genomic DNA with a multiplex PCR assay. Amplified TCR beta libraries were sequenced as 87-base-pair reads on the Illumina HiSeq System. The published analysis was carried out like this. In a later analysis, 77 million or so unique TCR beta chains were counted across the roughly 700 repertoires, and approximately 9.9 million of these chains were shared by at least two donors. A nearest-neighbor algorithm error-corrected the raw reads and collapsed the reads into unique sequences, merging closely related sequences to remove PCR and sequencing errors. To assign V, D and J gene segments, CDR3 sequences were aligned to IMGT reference sequences. For a sequence to be retained, at least a six-nucleotide match to both a V gene segment and a J gene segment was required. A rearrangement counted as productive if the CDR3 had no stop codons and remained in frame with V and J, and every other rearrangement counted as non-productive. Following IMGT convention, CDR3 was defined as the stretch from the second conserved V-encoded cysteine up to the conserved J-encoded phenylalanine. The earlier analysis of more than 450 of the donors excluded sequences that lacked an unambiguous match to a single V gene segment. An earlier analysis of a few hundred of the donors classified V segments as functional when productive rearrangements were above 56.7% and as segregating when the standard deviation between donors was above 5%. To diagnose cytomegalovirus status from the catalog of TCR beta chain sequences, a statistical classification framework was built. A later analysis assigned V and J genes by comparing TCR nucleotide sequences with IMGT/GENE-DB human TR gene sequences. A later analysis assigned CDR3 sequences and most-parsimonious VDJ recombination scenarios with the TCRdist pipeline. In a later analysis, each TCR beta chain was defined by its CDR3 amino acid sequence together with its V-gene family, and reads lacking a unique V-gene family were excluded. To address suspected cross-contamination and a sequencing artifact, a later analysis removed 592 highly shared, low-generation-probability nucleotide sequences. A later analysis calculated a clonal expansion index for each public chain from normalized within-repertoire ranks of inferred template counts. A later analysis computed generation probabilities with a VDJ recombination model fitted to out-of-frame rearrangements, and checked the results against IGoR. A later analysis scored TCR-TCR, TCR-HLA and TCR-CMV co-occurrence with hypergeometric tests, applying a repertoire-size bias correction to TCR pairs. To estimate false discovery rates, a later analysis permuted the HLA or CMV assignments 20 times. In a later analysis, co-occurring TCRs were grouped with DBSCAN, and TCRdist sequence similarity was added when clustering was performed within HLA-allele-positive subsets. Repertoires with fewer than 30,000 or more than 120,000 public chains were left out of co-occurrence clustering, as were a handful of repertoires with anomalous nucleotide sharing. TCRdb mirrors the immuneACCESS table, restricted to in-frame sequences. Some clones are absent from its copies; in checked studies, under half trace to an unresolved V gene, and the reason for the others is unknown. That table supplies the V and J calls and clone size; D and trimming were determined from the DNA. The sample yields some 45,000 clones; roughly 47% were counted once. The top ten clonotypes cover about 12% of the sample.

CDR1 and CDR2 are drawn from the germline V gene (reference sequence): SGHNT, YYREEE. Counted from cysteine to phenylalanine, this CDR3 has 14 amino acids. The entry retains the CDR3 DNA only, 42 bases that are in frame from base 1. The trim is 4 bases for V and 1 base for J, with a gap of 11 bases between the germline ends. These data originate in a study of cytomegalovirus exposure and HLA in healthy donors (dated by TCRdb to about 2017). A note on the overall study: According to an earlier analysis of around 600 of the donors, roughly 180 million T cells yielded roughly 110 million unique TCR beta sequences and about 300 Gb of sequence data. To predict cytomegalovirus infection status, the study combined high-throughput TCR immunosequencing, statistical association of individual TCRs with disease status, and machine learning. Typing coverage differed by locus: A, B, C, DRB1 and DQB1 were typed in about 620-640 donors, DQA1 in about 500, DPA1 in 600 to 610, and DPB1 in roughly 470. An early release that covered roughly 600 HLA-typed donors contained about 290 gigabases of sequencing data and 70 million to 100 million unique TCR sequences. HLA typing included class I and class II loci at four-digit resolution. A later analysis re-examined previously published TCR beta repertoires from over 500 donors and added high-resolution HLA genotyping to investigate patterns of TCR occurrence. The genetic ancestry cluster associated with self-reported Caucasian donors included roughly four fifths of the approximately 400 genotyped donors. In a later genetic analysis, genome-wide SNP genotypes for about 65% of the 666 donors were used, and that subset was treated as a discovery cohort. Using immunosequencing, the study profiled T cell repertoires from around 670 subjects and related those repertoires to cytomegalovirus serostatus. Donor age, sex, ethnicity and CMV serostatus were compiled alongside the repertoire data. Along with the approximately 700-subject first cohort, a separate validation cohort of 120 different subjects was used. Every discovery cohort repertoire had been produced on one sequencing platform. The study aimed to test whether cataloging public T cell receptors could reveal signatures of past pathogen exposure. Among approximately 370 genotyped donors of the cohort, an average of roughly 230,000 unique TCR beta nucleotide sequences was sequenced per donor, of which approximately 19% were non-productive. In the later analysis, no new phenotypic data were used to find candidate immune exposures; instead, reliance was placed on TCR beta sequences and their occurrence across donors. An earlier analysis of nearly 600 of the donors applied high-throughput TCR beta sequencing to assess whether each TCR beta V gene segment acted as functional or pseudogenic. Several DR-DQ haplotypes were treated as single units for association and clustering because of strong linkage in the cohort. Study-wide findings and limitations: In vitro tests confirmed that three of the cytomegalovirus-associated TCR beta chains recognize cytomegalovirus antigens. In a later genetic analysis, a missense DCLRE1C variant was associated with V-gene and J-gene trimming of TCR beta chains, and the association was replicated in an independent cohort. Strong co-occurrence of HLA alleles, especially DR and DQ, made assigning TCR associations to individual alleles difficult. Correlated functional status among segregating V segments might be attributable to linkage disequilibrium, but an unknown experimental factor could not be ruled out. In both the original and validation cohorts, the classifier was reported to diagnose cytomegalovirus status with high specificity and sensitivity. While some public TCRs were present in many individuals, most TCR sequences turned up only very rarely across donors. This cohort had only TCR beta chains sequenced, and the lack of alpha or paired-chain data limited which features could be detected. In a later analysis, the rate of TCR association differed among HLA loci, with DRB1 alleles having the most associated TCRs and HLA-C alleles having the fewest. In a later analysis, HLA-associated TCR beta chains showed more clonal expansion and lower generation probabilities than non-associated chains that were equally common. The study listed 164 TCR beta chains as associated with cytomegalovirus. A later analysis reported that several top co-occurrence clusters appeared linked to parvovirus B19, influenza, CMV and Epstein-Barr virus. In an earlier analysis of fewer than 750 of the donors, most TCR beta V segments were observed in productive rearrangements about 87% or about 30% of the time, broadly matching IMGT annotations. In a later analysis, more than 15,000 TCR beta sequences were associated with specific HLA alleles at a false discovery rate of 0.05. Presence/absence analyses assumed roughly uniform sequencing depth across donors, an assumption that may not hold. Over 15 rarely observed V segments, including chromosome 9 orphons, were excluded from the earlier analysis of a few hundred of the donors because counts were too low. Because the 87-base-pair reads could not distinguish some IMGT-functional V segments, including TRBV6-2 and TRBV6-3, those segments were excluded. The only immune exposure information available for the cohort was CMV serostatus. Most CMV-associated TCR beta chains appeared to be HLA-restricted in a later analysis, and the HLA associations seemed to be driven largely by CMV exposure. According to a later genetic analysis, donors in an Asian-associated ancestry cluster had fewer N-insertions in productive TCRs than the approximately 650-donor mean. Because HLA typing was missing for some donors at each locus, association tests included only the typed subset. A further reported finding was that TCR beta sequences accurately predicted the HLA-A and HLA-B alleles for most subjects in the first cohort. The authors suggested that the approach could potentially be extended to other disease states and immunological phenotypes. A cluster of highly shared sequence variants was judged likely to be a technical artifact of the sequencing pipeline.

The cohort consisted of 650 to 850 healthy bone marrow donors. All cohort members were sampled while nominally healthy, although unrecorded immune exposures were likely present. Of the 666 cohort members, more than 250 had a positive CMV serostatus and 350 to 450 had a negative one, while no CMV serostatus was recorded for the donor. Each donor provided a peripheral blood sample, and peripheral blood mononuclear cells were used for TCR beta sequencing. Genomic DNA was extracted from the blood cell samples with the Qiagen DNeasy Blood Extraction Kit. The rearranged segments are TRBV5-4 and TRBJ1-1; perhaps TRBD1 is the D gene, with 5 bases matching. This receptor was obtained from a human donor in good health. Sequences were obtained from PBMCs. Read as DNA, the sequence is TGTGCCAGCAGCCCGAAAACAGGGAACACTGAAGCTTTCTTT. Its protein reads: CASSPKTGNTEAFF.